This TCR beta chain was found in a study of beta chain features in type 1 diabetes. About the research overall: In all, around 99 million sorted cells from all samples were analyzed.

Cell sorting via CD45RO/CCR7/CD25/CD127/CD95/CD27 was performed to obtain CD4+ naive, central memory, regulatory and stem cell-like memory cells. In regard to this clone: What it binds is unknown.

Overall study findings and caveats: Shortening that was moderate but significant affected the TCRB CDR3s of Type 1 diabetes patients in all four CD4+ subsets.

The CDR3 sequence is 18 residues long. Germline CDR1 SGHNT, CDR2 YENEEA. V lost 0 bases and J 1 base, leaving 17 bases between the germline ends. The authors reverse transcribed all of the isolated RNA, so sequencing captured expressed TCRB transcripts. Here immunoSEQ multiplex PCR was the method, and the copy in TCRdb shows in-frame clones only, minus some. The repertoire holds about 660,000 clones, with around 15% as singletons. This receptor was taken from a man between 18 and 29 years old with type 1 diabetes. The V call is TRBV11-3, the J call TRBJ2-3; the D is unclear. Specimen: naive CD4+ T cells from blood. As DNA, the CDR3 is TGTGCCAGCAGCTTAGATTCCCCACCCCGACCCGGCACAGATACGCAGTATTTT. Protein sequence: CASSLDSPPRPGTDTQYF.